The clone carrying this T cell receptor (beta chain) was found a few times. Its antigen is as yet unknown. The V gene's germline CDR1 is SGDLS and CDR2 YYNGEE. CDR3 length: 14 amino acids. V lost 0 bases and J lost 2; bases outside the gene matches: 2. These data come from a study of T cell repertoires in cytomegalovirus infection. Study at large: Public TCR beta signatures indicated both CMV infection and matching HLA type.

Whole-study results and caveats: CMV-specific TCR beta clonotypes restricted by HLA-C dominated the ex vivo response. Cumulative frequency (of public TCR beta family members) identified carriers of CMV plus the relevant HLA.

A single record per CDR3 protein comes from TCRdb applying MiXCR to the reads. The sample includes around 260,000 distinct CDR3 sequences, approximately 9.2% of them seen just once. The chain recombines TRBV9 with TRBJ2-7; TRBD1 matches at 7 bases. The source is a human donor in good health (CMV status not recorded). Some clones in this sample may be carry-over from other donors' samples. The material sequenced was PBMCs. The CDR3 nucleotides are TGTGCCAGCAGCGTAGCTACAGGGGCCTACGAGCAGTACTTC. Protein product: CASSVATGAYEQYF.